This note documents a single T cell receptor (beta chain) sequence. The antigen is not known. TCRdb's copy holds only in-frame clones and misses some; the assay was immunoSEQ multiplex PCR. Of some 2,100,000 clones detected, 90% to 96% appear once; the ten largest clones hold less than 0.15%. This CDR3 is built from 16 residues. This sample stems from a study of shared clonotypes between healthy human individuals. Study in general: Per donor, three plates held CD4 naive cells, three held CD4 memory, two held CD8 naive and one held CD8 memory.

Points from the study as a whole: In several donors, 4.5% to 5.5% of naive CD4 clonotypes appeared in common.

The material sequenced was naive CD4+ T cells sorted from blood. Subset: CD45RA+ positively selected. The receptor was derived from a man aged 18 to 30 in good health. The V call is TRBV21-1, the J call TRBJ2-7; TRBD1 is the table's D call and was not checked against the DNA. TRBV21-1 is a listed pseudogene. The CDR3 here is CASRPGTGQTGYEQYF. The CDR3 DNA reads as TGTGCCAGCAGACCTGGGACAGGACAAACCGGGTACGAGCAGTACTTC.